The 25 T cell receptor beta chains below come from one sample, sequenced in a study of cytomegalovirus exposure and HLA in healthy donors. In the PCR, 60 Vbeta and 13 Jbeta primers were used. The method was immunoSEQ multiplex PCR; TCRdb's version includes in-frame clones alone and lacks a portion of them. This listing includes fewer than 250,000 clones. The sample consisted of PBMCs. The receptors shown here come from a young woman in good health and CMV-seropositive.

The J gene is TRBJ2-1, the V gene TRBV7-2; TRBD1 agrees at 7 bases. V lost 5 bases to trimming and J lost 4 bases; unmatched junction nucleotides: 8. CDR1 SGHTA and CDR2 FQGNSA come from the germline V gene. The CDR3 runs to 15 residues. CDR3 sequence reads: CASSLRQGGYNEQFF. Here the CDR3 DNA reads TGTGCCAGCAGCCTCAGACAGGGTGGGTACAATGAGCAGTTCTTC.

V usage is TRBV10-3 and J usage is TRBJ2-2, with 8 bases that match TRBD2. The CDR3 is 17 amino acids. Germline CDR1 ENHRY, CDR2 SYGVKD. V dropped 3 bases and J dropped 7; count of bases not matched to a gene: 13. The CDR3 is CAISEQEAGVISGELFF. For the CDR3, the DNA is TGTGCCATCAGTGAACAGGAAGCGGGAGTGATCAGCGGGGAGCTGTTTTTT.

This chain joins TRBV5-1 and TRBJ1-3, with TRBD1 as a possible D gene (6 bases). The CDR3 has 14 amino acids. V was trimmed by 2 bases and J by 2 bases, leaving 8 bases between them. Germline CDR1 reads SGHRS; CDR2 reads YFSETQ. CDR3 coding DNA: TGCGCCAGCAGCTTACAGGGAGCTGGAAACACCATATATTTT. Translated, it gives CASSLQGAGNTIYF.

This chain connects TRBV6-5 to TRBJ1-3, with D unresolved. Trimming removed 6 bases from V and 1 base from J, with 7 bases in between. Germline CDR1 is MNHEY and CDR2 is SVGAGI. The CDR3 length is 13 residues. CDR3: CASRISSGNTIYF. The DNA for the CDR3 is TGTGCCAGCAGAATCAGTTCTGGAAACACCATATATTTT.

Comment on this clone: The germline gene is not matched at one end of the junction; a read error may be the cause. The chain joins TRBV6-5 to TRBJ1-4, with no clear D. This CDR3 contains 15 residues. Per the germline V gene, CDR1 is MNHEY and CDR2 is SVGAGI. The CDR3 DNA reads as TGTGCCGGCAGTTACTCGAGGGCCCCGGACGGAAAACTGTTTTTT. Its protein product is CAGSYSRAPDGKLFF.

J is TRBJ1-2 and V is TRBV2; possible D gene TRBD1, 6 bases. Germline V gives CDR1 SNHLY, CDR2 FYNNEI. The V gene lost 5 bases and the J gene lost 6 bases, with 13 bases spanning the gap. The CDR3 consists of 13 residues. The CDR3 DNA is TGTGCCAGCAGTATTACAGAGGGGGATGGCTACACCTTC. It yields the protein CASSITEGDGYTF.

V usage is TRBV4-2 and J usage is TRBJ2-1; 7 bases are shared with TRBD1. With V trimmed by 6 bases and J by 7 bases, 12 bases remained unmatched. This CDR3 contains 15 residues. Germline values: CDR1 LGHNA, CDR2 YNFKEQ. DNA for the CDR3: TGTGCCAGCAGAACAGGGGCGACAGACCGAAATGAGCAGTTCTTC. Protein product: CASRTGATDRNEQFF.

The chain is built from TRBV14 and TRBJ1-1; TRBD1 matches at 8 bases. Germline CDR1 SGHDN, CDR2 FVKESK. Trimming removed 4 bases from V and 5 bases from J; junction bases left unmatched: 9. This CDR3 contains 15 residues. The CDR3 loop is CASSPDITGGTEAFF. Written as DNA, the CDR3 is TGTGCCAGCAGCCCAGACATAACAGGGGGTACTGAAGCTTTCTTT.

This chain links TRBV6-5 with TRBJ2-1; a weak D match, TRBD2 (5 bases). This CDR3 is built from 15 residues. Between the trimmed V and J ends, which lost 7 bases and 8 bases, there was a span of 21 bases. Germline CDR1 is MNHEY and CDR2 is SVGAGI. The CDR3 sequence is CASTGRGILWDEQFF. The CDR3 DNA sequence: TGTGCCAGCACGGGTAGAGGGATTCTTTGGGATGAGCAGTTCTTC.

CDR3 nucleotide sequence: TGCGCCAGCAGCCAAGTCCCAGGGGAGGGTCCCCAGCATTTT. Translation: CASSQVPGEGPQHF. This rearrangement joins TRBV4-3 to TRBJ1-5; D is possibly TRBD1 (6 bases). Germline-derived CDR1 and CDR2 are LGHNA and YSLEER. The germline V and J ends were trimmed by 1 base and 10 bases, with 14 bases remaining between them. CDR3 size: 14 residues.

The chain joins TRBV4-1 to TRBJ2-5, with 9 bases aligning to TRBD2. This CDR3 has 16 amino acids. V shed 1 base and J 6 bases; nucleotides not matched to a gene: 9. The germline gives CDR1 MGHRA, CDR2 YSYEKL. The chain's CDR3 is CASSQVAAGGQKTQYF. The CDR3 DNA is TGCGCCAGCAGCCAAGTCGCGGCGGGAGGGCAAAAGACCCAGTACTTC.

The chain joins TRBV6-6 to TRBJ1-5; no clear D gene. This CDR3 contains 15 residues. The V end lost 7 bases, the J end lost 1 base, and 14 bases lay between the germline ends. From germline, CDR1 is MNHNY and CDR2 SVGAGI (reference sequence). The CDR3 loop is CASIGSGGSNQPQHF. For the CDR3, the DNA is TGTGCCAGCATCGGCTCGGGCGGGAGCAATCAGCCCCAGCATTTT.

This chain uses TRBV2 with TRBJ2-1; tentative D call: TRBD2 (7 bases). Looked up from germline, CDR1 is SNHLY and CDR2 is FYNNEI. Trimming took off 2 bases at V and 0 bases at J, with 11 bases between the two ends. This CDR3 has 16 residues. The CDR3 region is CASSELRGASYNEQFF. CDR3 DNA: TGTGCCAGCAGTGAACTTCGGGGGGCCTCCTACAATGAGCAGTTCTTC.

This chain connects TRBV27 to TRBJ1-2; 10 bases align to TRBD1. In germline, CDR1 is MNHEY, CDR2 SMNVEV (reference sequence). CDR3 length equals 17 residues. V lost 5 bases, J lost 7 bases, and 16 bases stayed unmatched. The CDR3 is CASSRKAPGQGRGGYTF. The CDR3, as DNA: TGTGCCAGCAGTAGGAAGGCCCCGGGACAGGGGAGAGGTGGCTACACCTTC.

The chain joins TRBV30 to TRBJ1-2, with D unresolved. Germline loops: CDR1 GTSNPN, CDR2 SVGIG (reference sequence). This CDR3 comprises 14 residues. The V end was cut by 0 bases, the J end by 4 bases, with 12 bases between. The CDR3 sequence: CAWSVYGRPYGYTF. The CDR3, as DNA: TGTGCCTGGAGTGTCTACGGTCGTCCCTATGGCTACACCTTC.

The V gene is TRBV7-6, the J gene TRBJ2-4; 10 bases are shared with TRBD1. J was trimmed by 8 bases and V by 5 bases; bases with no gene match: 6. This CDR3 has 14 amino acids. Per germline, CDR1 SGHVS and CDR2 FNYEAQ. CDR3 residues: CASSQDRGLDIQYF. The CDR3 nucleotides are TGTGCCAGCAGCCAAGACAGGGGGCTAGACATTCAGTACTTC.

The chain recombines TRBV7-6 with TRBJ1-2; 9 nucleotides line up with TRBD1. The CDR3 totals 13 residues. Germline V gene sequence: CDR1 SGHVS, CDR2 FNYEAQ. The V segment lost 6 bases and the J segment 3 bases; nucleotides outside the gene matches: 2. CDR3: CASRGQGHYGYTF. CDR3 sequence (DNA): TGTGCCAGCAGGGGACAGGGCCACTATGGCTACACCTTC. The variable domain in full, completed from reference TRBV7-6 and TRBJ1-2, reads GAGVSQSPRYKVTKRGQDVALRCDPISGHVSLYWYRQALGQGPEFLTYFNYEAQQDKSGLPNDRFSAERPEGSISTLTIQRTEQRDSAMYRCASRGQGHYGYTFGSGTRLTVV.

This chain uses TRBV28 with TRBJ2-7; 7 bases agree with TRBD1. The junction had 7 bases not matched to a gene; V was cut back by 6 bases and J by 5 bases. Per the germline V gene, CDR1 is MDHEN and CDR2 is SYDVKM. This CDR3 contains 13 residues. The CDR3 here is CASSLTGFHEQYF. The CDR3, as DNA: TGTGCCAGCAGCCTGACAGGGTTCCACGAGCAGTACTTC.

This rearrangement joins TRBV6-5 to TRBJ1-2, with 7 bases identical to TRBD1. This CDR3 spans 14 amino acids. Losses at the gene ends were 6 bases for V and 8 bases for J; bases not matched to a gene: 12. CDR1 is MNHEY, CDR2 SVGAGI, per germline. The CDR3 loop reads CASSRRQGTRGYTF. DNA for the CDR3: TGTGCCAGCAGCCGTAGACAGGGCACTCGGGGCTACACCTTC.

The chain links TRBV10-3 to TRBJ2-1; 13 nucleotides agree with TRBD2. The CDR3 is made up of 15 amino acids. V dropped 10 bases and J dropped 6; count of bases not matched to a gene: 9. Germline CDR1 ENHRY, CDR2 SYGVKD. CDR3 bases: TGTGCCACGAGGGGGGGGACTAGCGGGGCCAATGAGCAGTTCTTC. Protein product: CATRGGTSGANEQFF.

V gene TRBV29-1 combines with J gene TRBJ2-1, with 8 bases that match TRBD2. The trim removed 6 bases at V and 2 bases at J, leaving 6 bases unmatched. Looked up from germline, CDR1 is SQVTM and CDR2 is ANQGSEA. This CDR3 has 14 amino acids. CDR3 nucleotide sequence: TGCAGCGTGTCACGAGCGGGGGCCTACAATGAGCAGTTCTTC. It codes for CSVSRAGAYNEQFF.

A remark on this clone: Other DNA sequences in this sample translate to the same CDR3. The chain employs TRBV18 and TRBJ2-7, with 7 bases that match TRBD1. CDR1 and CDR2 (germline): KGHSH, LQKENI. Trimming at V came to 2 bases and at J to 6 bases, leaving 1 base not matched to a gene. The CDR3 length is 12 residues. Here the CDR3 reads CASSPDRAEQYF. The CDR3 coding sequence is TGTGCCAGCTCACCAGACAGGGCCGAGCAGTACTTC.

This chain links TRBV19 with TRBJ1-5, with 9 bases fitting TRBD1. The CDR3 runs to 15 residues. The junction had 4 bases not matched to a gene; V was cut back by 6 bases and J by 1 base. CDR1 and CDR2 (germline): LNHDA, SQIVND (reference sequence). This CDR3 reads CASRPTGGSNQPQHF. CDR3 nucleotide sequence: TGTGCCAGTAGACCGACAGGGGGAAGCAATCAGCCCCAGCATTTT. The full variable domain, with the rest looked up from reference TRBV19 and TRBJ1-5, is DGGITQSPKYLFRKEGQNVTLSCEQNLNHDAMYWYRQDPGQGLRLIYYSQIVNDFQKGDIAEGYSVSREKKESFPLTVTSAQKNPTAFYLCASRPTGGSNQPQHFGDGTRLSIL.

The CDR3 sequence: CASSFTGETEAFF. For the CDR3, the DNA is TGTGCCAGCAGCTTTACAGGGGAAACTGAAGCTTTCTTT. The chain employs TRBV5-8 and TRBJ1-1, with TRBD1 matching over 7 bases. The ends lost 2 bases at V and 5 bases at J; junction bases unmatched: 3. Looked up from germline, CDR1 is SGHTS and CDR2 is YDEGEE. The CDR3 totals 13 residues.

This chain uses TRBV7-2 with TRBJ2-1, with TRBD2 as a possible D gene (5 bases). The V end lost 1 base, the J end lost 10 bases, and 11 bases lay between the germline ends. The CDR3 runs to 13 residues. Germline V lookup: CDR1 SGHTA, CDR2 FQGNSA. The chain's CDR3 is CASSLERSREQFF. DNA for the CDR3: TGTGCCAGCAGCTTAGAGCGGTCAAGGGAGCAGTTCTTC. Combining the CDR3 with reference TRBV7-2 and TRBJ2-1 gives the whole variable domain GAGVSQSPSNKVTEKGKDVELRCDPISGHTALYWYRQSLGQGLEFLIYFQGNSAPDKSGLPSDRFSAERTGGSVSTLTIQRTQQEDSAVYLCASSLERSREQFFGPGTRLTVL.